Presented here are 2 T cell receptor beta chains from one specimen sequenced in a study of blood T cells in healthy people across ages (dated by TCRdb to 2015 to 2017). The library was made by 5' RACE. Data came from an Illumina HiSeq 2500. The second PCR ran for about 7 to 11 cycles and used a J-beta primer mix along with a sample-barcoded 5' primer. TCRdb applied fastp at Q25 and MiXCR to the public reads, then kept only in-frame beta chains. Identical CDR3 protein sequences are pooled into one entry, listed with their most common genes and DNA. This sample has about 730,000 distinct CDR3 sequences in its table, and more than 40% of those were observed once. The ten largest account for 20% to 25% of the sample. The specimen was blood. The receptor set was obtained from a woman in her sixties in good health.

Details on this clonotype: The junction departs from germline at one end; a sequencing error may be responsible. The chain has TRBV20-1 and TRBJ1-2; D is undetermined. The CDR3 has 16 residues. CDR1 is DFQATT and CDR2 is SNEGSKA in the germline V gene (reference sequence). CDR3 nucleotides: TGCAGTGCTAGAGATGGACGGGAAGTGGGTGGCTATAGCTACACCTTC. Protein sequence: CSARDGREVGGYSYTF.

The count of this clonotype is one. This sequence joins TRBV6-6 and TRBJ1-1; D not certain. The CDR3 consists of 12 residues. Trimming removed 3 bases at V and 7 bases at J, with 9 bases between. Germline-derived CDR1 and CDR2 are MNHNY and SVGAGI (reference sequence). CDR3 in amino acids: CASSYKRDEAFF. Written as DNA, the CDR3 is TGTGCCAGCAGTTATAAGCGGGATGAAGCTTTCTTT.